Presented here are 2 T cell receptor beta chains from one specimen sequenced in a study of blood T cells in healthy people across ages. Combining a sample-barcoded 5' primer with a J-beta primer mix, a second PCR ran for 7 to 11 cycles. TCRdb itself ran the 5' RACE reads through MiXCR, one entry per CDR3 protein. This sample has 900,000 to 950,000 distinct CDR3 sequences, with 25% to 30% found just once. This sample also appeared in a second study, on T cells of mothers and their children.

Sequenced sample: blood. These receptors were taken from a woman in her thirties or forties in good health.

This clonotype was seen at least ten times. The CDR3 reads CASSPGGASKNIQYF. The CDR3 nucleotides read TGTGCCAGCAGCCCGGGGGGAGCCTCCAAAAACATTCAGTACTTC. The chain has TRBV11-2 and TRBJ2-4; 7 nucleotides align to TRBD2. The germline V gene has CDR1 SGHAT and CDR2 FQNNGV. Unmatched junction bases numbered 6, after V lost 5 bases and J lost 2 bases. This CDR3 is 15 amino acids long.

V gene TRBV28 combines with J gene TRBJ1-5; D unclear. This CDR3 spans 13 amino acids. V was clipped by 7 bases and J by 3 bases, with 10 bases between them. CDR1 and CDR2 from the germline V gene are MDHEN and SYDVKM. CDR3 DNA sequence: TGTGCCAGCATCATAGGGCCCAATCAGCCCCAGCATTTT. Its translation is CASIIGPNQPQHF.